The next 18 T cell receptor beta chains were all read from a single sample in a study of cytomegalovirus exposure and HLA in healthy donors. The PCR employed 60 Vbeta primers together with 13 Jbeta primers. Profiling relied on immunoSEQ multiplex PCR, and the TCRdb table lists in-frame clones only, not all of them. Of some 120,000 clones listed, more than 65% were seen once; the top ten hold 2.5% to 3.5%. Sample: PBMCs. The receptors here all came from a young woman in good health and CMV-seropositive.

This sequence joins TRBV6-5 and TRBJ1-6; 7 bases match TRBD1. The CDR3 covers 13 residues. Germline CDR1 reads MNHEY; CDR2 reads SVGAGI. The junction had 7 bases not matched to a gene; V was cut back by 7 bases and J by 10 bases. The CDR3, as DNA: TGTGCCAGCAACCAGGGGGTTGAGTCACCCCTCCACTTT. Protein: CASNQGVESPLHF.

On this clone: At one end the junction does not follow the germline gene, possibly because of a read error. V and J are TRBV19 and TRBJ1-4, with TRBD1 as a possible D gene (6 bases). This CDR3 is 14 amino acids long. The germline V gene encodes CDR1 LNHDA and CDR2 SQIVND (reference sequence). The CDR3 loop is CTSRWGGGTEKLFF. The CDR3 coding sequence is TGTACCAGTAGATGGGGCGGGGGCACGGAAAAACTGTTTTTT.

The rearrangement joins TRBV15 to TRBJ2-7; 7 nucleotides line up with TRBD1. Per the germline V gene, CDR1 is LNHNV and CDR2 is YYDKDF (reference sequence). This CDR3 is built from 13 residues. The junction had 2 bases not matched to a gene; V was cut back by 3 bases and J by 3 bases. As DNA, the CDR3 is TGTGCCACCAGCAGGGGACAGATCTACGAGCAGTACTTC. This sequence encodes CATSRGQIYEQYF.

The V call is TRBV21-1, the J call TRBJ2-5; the table's D gene call, TRBD1, was not cross checked with the DNA. TRBV21-1 has pseudogene status. The CDR3 is 15 amino acids. CDR3 in DNA: TGTGCCAGCAGCAAAGGCCACAGGGAAAAAGAGACCCAGTACTTC. Its protein is CASSKGHREKETQYF.

The chain carries TRBV11-3 and TRBJ2-7, with TRBD1 as a possible D gene (6 bases). CDR3 length equals 14 residues. V gave up 5 bases and J gave up 0 bases, with 11 bases separating them. The germline gives CDR1 SGHNT, CDR2 YENEEA. CDR3 DNA: TGTGCCAGCAGCCCCACAGGGCTCTCCTACGAGCAGTACTTC. This gives the protein CASSPTGLSYEQYF. The entire variable domain, with the rest obtained from reference TRBV11-3 and TRBJ2-7, is as follows: EAGVVQSPRYKIIEKKQPVAFWCNPISGHNTLYWYLQNLGQGPELLIRYENEEAVDDSQLPKDRFSAERLKGVDSTLKIQPAELGDSAVYLCASSPTGLSYEQYFGPGTRLTVT.

Here the CDR3 reads CASSQGGGAYWPSGANVLTF. CDR3 DNA: TGCGCCAGCAGCCAAGGCGGGGGCGCTTATTGGCCTTCTGGGGCCAACGTCCTGACTTTC. The rearrangement uses TRBV4-1 and TRBJ2-6, with D perhaps TRBD2 (7 bases). The germline V gene has CDR1 MGHRA and CDR2 YSYEKL. Deletions cut 1 base from V and 1 base from J, with 20 bases between. This CDR3 is built from 20 residues.

For this clone: A read error may account for a junction end that differs from germline. CDR3 in DNA: TGTTCCAGCAGCTCTTTGCCGGTTAACACTGAAGCTTTCTTT. This translates into CSSSSLPVNTEAFF. The genes are TRBV7-9 and TRBJ1-1, with D hard to call. Germline CDR1 reads SEHNR; CDR2 reads FQNEAQ (reference sequence). The CDR3 length is 14 residues. The full variable domain, rest sourced from reference TRBV7-9 and TRBJ1-1, is DTGVSQNPRHKITKRGQNVTFRCDPISEHNRLYWYRQTLGQGPEFLTYFQNEAQLEKSRLLSDRFSAERPKGSFSTLEIQRTEQGDSAMYLCSSSSLPVNTEAFFGQGTRLTVV.

The rearrangement joins TRBV19 to TRBJ1-1, with D uncertain. The CDR3 is 14 amino acids. The germline V gene encodes CDR1 LNHDA and CDR2 SQIVND (reference sequence). The germline V and J ends were trimmed by 2 bases and 3 bases, with 10 bases remaining between them. The CDR3 DNA reads as TGTGCCAGTAGTATAAGAGGCAGAGACACTGAAGCTTTCTTT. Translated: CASSIRGRDTEAFF.

CDR3 residues: CASSGSLGNQPQHF. The CDR3 nucleotides read TGTGCCAGCAGTGGTTCTCTTGGCAATCAGCCCCAGCATTTT. The genes are TRBV6-1 and TRBJ1-5; D is ambiguous. Germline-derived CDR1 and CDR2 are MNHNS and SASEGT. The V end lost 4 bases, the J end lost 2 bases, and 9 bases lay between the germline ends. The CDR3 has 14 amino acids.

This sequence joins TRBV7-9 and TRBJ1-2; D is unclear. Germline V gene lookup returns CDR1 SEHNR and CDR2 FQNEAQ (reference sequence). Trimming cost V 1 base and J 9 bases, with 12 bases left between them. The CDR3 covers 13 residues. CDR3 nucleotide sequence: TGTGCCAGCAGCTTAGAGAGGGTCCGTAGCTACACCTTC. The encoded protein is CASSLERVRSYTF.

The chain links TRBV7-6 to TRBJ1-5; 9 nucleotides line up with TRBD1. CDR1 is SGHVS, CDR2 FNYEAQ, per germline. There are 15 residues in the CDR3. V dropped 11 bases and J dropped 3; count of bases not matched to a gene: 11. The CDR3, as DNA: TGTGCCGGCTCCGGGACAGGGATCCCCAATCAGCCCCAGCATTTT. Residues: CAGSGTGIPNQPQHF.

The V gene is TRBV4-1, the J gene TRBJ1-1; the match to TRBD1 covers 7 bases. The V gene's germline CDR1 is MGHRA and CDR2 YSYEKL. The CDR3 has 13 residues. V trimming: 5 bases; J trimming: 8 bases; junction bases outside the gene matches: 8. DNA for the CDR3: TGCGCCAGCAGCTTTATGAGGGGGCAAGAAGCTTTCTTT. The encoded protein is CASSFMRGQEAFF.

V and J are TRBV30 and TRBJ2-3, with 7 bases that match TRBD2. This CDR3 is 13 amino acids long. Unmatched junction bases numbered 1, after V lost 2 bases and J lost 2 bases. The V gene's germline CDR1 is GTSNPN and CDR2 SVGIG (reference sequence). CDR3 nucleotide sequence: TGTGCCTGGAGTAGCGGGGACACAGATACGCAGTATTTT. Its translation is CAWSSGDTDTQYF.

The chain links TRBV19 to TRBJ2-3, with D hard to call. Looked up from germline, CDR1 is LNHDA and CDR2 is SQIVND (reference sequence). Trimming cost V 0 bases and J 0 bases, with 7 bases left between them. The CDR3 runs 15 residues. The DNA for the CDR3 is TGTGCCAGTAGTATAGACGGTTATAGCACAGATACGCAGTATTTT. Its protein is CASSIDGYSTDTQYF.

This chain connects TRBV9 to TRBJ2-5; D not resolved. Near its end, the DNA agrees better with TRBJ2-7, so the J call may be wrong. The CDR3 spans 14 residues. Germline CDR1 SGDLS, CDR2 YYNGEE. CDR3 sequence reads: CASSVALAGPEQYF. In nucleotides, the CDR3 is TGTGCCAGCAGCGTAGCTCTGGCAGGCCCCGAGCAGTACTTC.

The V and J genes are TRBV7-6 and TRBJ2-5; D is undetermined. CDR1 SGHVS and CDR2 FNYEAQ come from the germline V gene. This CDR3 is 13 amino acids long. The germline V and J ends were trimmed by 3 bases and 3 bases, with 8 bases remaining between them. The DNA for the CDR3 is TGTGCCAGCAGCTTGGAGTATAAAGAGACCCAGTACTTC. It specifies CASSLEYKETQYF.

The chain employs TRBV4-1 and TRBJ1-6; D gene unclear. V shed 0 bases and J shed 14 bases, with 23 bases lying between them. The germline V gene has CDR1 MGHRA and CDR2 YSYEKL. This CDR3 region has 17 residues. The CDR3 nucleotides are TGCGCCAGCAGCCAAGAGGGAGGAGCCTCCGGTTGGTGGTCCCTCCACTTT. Protein sequence: CASSQEGGASGWWSLHF.

V usage is TRBV9 and J usage is TRBJ1-2; D is undetermined. The CDR3 covers 12 residues. Germline V lookup: CDR1 SGDLS, CDR2 YYNGEE. Trimming shortened V by 0 bases and J by 8 bases, and 8 bases separated the two germline ends. The CDR3 sequence is CASSVVTQGYTF. CDR3 nucleotide sequence: TGTGCCAGCAGCGTAGTGACTCAAGGCTACACCTTC.